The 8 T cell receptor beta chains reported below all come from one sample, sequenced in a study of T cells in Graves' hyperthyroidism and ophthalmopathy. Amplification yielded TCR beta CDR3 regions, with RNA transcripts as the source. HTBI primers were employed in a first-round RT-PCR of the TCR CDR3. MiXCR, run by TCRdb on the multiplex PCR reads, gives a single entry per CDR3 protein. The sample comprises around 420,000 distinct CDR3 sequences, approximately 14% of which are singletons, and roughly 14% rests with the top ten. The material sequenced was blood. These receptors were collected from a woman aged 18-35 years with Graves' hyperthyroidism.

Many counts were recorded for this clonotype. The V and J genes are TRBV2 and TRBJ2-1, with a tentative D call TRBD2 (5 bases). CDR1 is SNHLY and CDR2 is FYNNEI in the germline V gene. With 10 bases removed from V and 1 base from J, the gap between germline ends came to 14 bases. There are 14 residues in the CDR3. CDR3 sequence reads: CATKLDRSYNEQFF. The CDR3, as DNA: TGTGCCACCAAACTAGACCGTTCCTACAATGAGCAGTTCTTC.

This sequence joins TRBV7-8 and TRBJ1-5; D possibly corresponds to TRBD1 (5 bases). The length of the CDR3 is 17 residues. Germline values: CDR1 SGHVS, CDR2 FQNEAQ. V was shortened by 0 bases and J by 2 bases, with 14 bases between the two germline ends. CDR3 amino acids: CASSLAPGDVGNQPQHF. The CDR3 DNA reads TGTGCCAGCAGCTTAGCGCCGGGGGATGTGGGCAATCAGCCCCAGCATTTT.

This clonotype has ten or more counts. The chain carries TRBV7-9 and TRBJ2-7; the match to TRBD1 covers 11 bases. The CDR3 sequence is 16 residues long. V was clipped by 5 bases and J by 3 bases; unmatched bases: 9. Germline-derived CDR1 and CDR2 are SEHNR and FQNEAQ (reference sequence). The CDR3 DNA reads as TGTGCCAGCAGCCACACCCGGACAGGGGGCAACTACGAGCAGTACTTC. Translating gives CASSHTRTGGNYEQYF.

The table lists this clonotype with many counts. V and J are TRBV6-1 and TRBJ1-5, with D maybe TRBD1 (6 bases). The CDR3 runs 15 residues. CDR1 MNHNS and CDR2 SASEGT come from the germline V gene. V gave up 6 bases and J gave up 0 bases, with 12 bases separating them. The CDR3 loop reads CASRRDTTSNQPQHF. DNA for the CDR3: TGTGCCAGCAGACGGGACACTACTAGCAATCAGCCCCAGCATTTT.

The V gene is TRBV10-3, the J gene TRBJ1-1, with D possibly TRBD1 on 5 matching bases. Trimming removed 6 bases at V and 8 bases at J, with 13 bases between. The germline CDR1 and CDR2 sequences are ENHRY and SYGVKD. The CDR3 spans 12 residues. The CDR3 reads CAISPGGLEAFF. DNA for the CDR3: TGTGCCATCAGCCCTGGGGGATTGGAAGCTTTCTTT.

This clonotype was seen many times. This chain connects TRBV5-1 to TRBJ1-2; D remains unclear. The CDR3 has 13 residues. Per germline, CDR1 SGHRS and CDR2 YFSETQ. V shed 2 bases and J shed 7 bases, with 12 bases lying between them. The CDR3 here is CASSFLAEAGYTF. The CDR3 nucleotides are TGCGCCAGCAGCTTCTTGGCAGAAGCTGGCTACACCTTC.

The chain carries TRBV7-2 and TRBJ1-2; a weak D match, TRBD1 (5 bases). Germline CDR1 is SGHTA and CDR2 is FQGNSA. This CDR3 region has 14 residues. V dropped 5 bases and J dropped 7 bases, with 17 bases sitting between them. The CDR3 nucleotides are TGTGCCAGCAGCCCTGTGGGGGGGAGGAGTGGCTACACCTTC. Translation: CASSPVGGRSGYTF.

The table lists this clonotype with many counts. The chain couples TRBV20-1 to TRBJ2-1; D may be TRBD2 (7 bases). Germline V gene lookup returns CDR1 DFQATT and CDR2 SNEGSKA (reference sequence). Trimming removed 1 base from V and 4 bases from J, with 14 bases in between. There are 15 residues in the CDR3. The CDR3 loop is CSARVTGGRYNEQFF. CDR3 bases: TGCAGTGCTAGAGTTACGGGGGGCCGGTACAATGAGCAGTTCTTC.